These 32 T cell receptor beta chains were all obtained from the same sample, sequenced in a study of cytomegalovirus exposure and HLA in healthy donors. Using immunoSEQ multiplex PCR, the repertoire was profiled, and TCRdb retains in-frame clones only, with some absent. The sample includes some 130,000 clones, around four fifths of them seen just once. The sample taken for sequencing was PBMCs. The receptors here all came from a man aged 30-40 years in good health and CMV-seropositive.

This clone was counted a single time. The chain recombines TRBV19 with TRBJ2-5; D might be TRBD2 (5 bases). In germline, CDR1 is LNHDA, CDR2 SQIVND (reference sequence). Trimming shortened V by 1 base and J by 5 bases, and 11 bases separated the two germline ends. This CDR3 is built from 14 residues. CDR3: CASSIVAGGETQYF. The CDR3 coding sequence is TGTGCCAGTAGTATAGTGGCGGGCGGGGAGACCCAGTACTTC.

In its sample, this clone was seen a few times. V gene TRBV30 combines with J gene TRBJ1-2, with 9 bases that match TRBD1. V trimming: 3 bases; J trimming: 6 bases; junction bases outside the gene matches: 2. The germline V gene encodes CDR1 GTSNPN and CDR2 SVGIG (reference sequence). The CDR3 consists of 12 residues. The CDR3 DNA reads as TGTGCCTGGAGGAGGGACAGGGATGGCTACACCTTC. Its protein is CAWRRDRDGYTF. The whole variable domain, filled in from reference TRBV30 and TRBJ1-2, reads SQTIHQWPATLVQPVGSPLSLECTVEGTSNPNLYWYRQAAGRGLQLLFYSVGIGQISSEVPQNLSASRPQDRQFILSSKKLLLSDSGFYLCAWRRDRDGYTFGSGTRLTVV.

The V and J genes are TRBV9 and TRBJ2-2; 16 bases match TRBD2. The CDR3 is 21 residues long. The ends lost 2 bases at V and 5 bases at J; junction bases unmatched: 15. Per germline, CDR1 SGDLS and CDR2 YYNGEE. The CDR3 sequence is CASSVAPGLAGGPGRTGELFF. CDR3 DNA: TGTGCCAGCAGCGTTGCACCGGGACTAGCGGGGGGGCCTGGTCGGACCGGGGAGCTGTTTTTT.

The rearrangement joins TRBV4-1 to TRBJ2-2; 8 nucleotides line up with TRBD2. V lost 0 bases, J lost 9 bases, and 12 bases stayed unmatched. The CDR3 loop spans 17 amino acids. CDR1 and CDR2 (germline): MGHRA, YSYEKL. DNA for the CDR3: TGCGCCAGCAGCCAAGATACATTAGCGGGAAACAAACGGGAGCTGTTTTTT. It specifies CASSQDTLAGNKRELFF.

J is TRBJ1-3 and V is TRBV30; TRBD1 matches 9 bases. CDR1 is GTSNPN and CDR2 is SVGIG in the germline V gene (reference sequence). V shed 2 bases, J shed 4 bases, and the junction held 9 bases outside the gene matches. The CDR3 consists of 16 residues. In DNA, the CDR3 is TGTGCCTGGAGTCTCGCGACAGGGGGTTCGGGAAACACCATATATTTT. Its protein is CAWSLATGGSGNTIYF. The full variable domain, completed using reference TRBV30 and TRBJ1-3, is SQTIHQWPATLVQPVGSPLSLECTVEGTSNPNLYWYRQAAGRGLQLLFYSVGIGQISSEVPQNLSASRPQDRQFILSSKKLLLSDSGFYLCAWSLATGGSGNTIYFGEGSWLTVV.

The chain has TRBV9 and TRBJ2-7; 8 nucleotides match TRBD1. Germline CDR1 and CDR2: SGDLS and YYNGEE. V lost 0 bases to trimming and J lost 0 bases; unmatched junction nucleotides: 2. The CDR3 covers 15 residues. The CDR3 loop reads CASSVGTGTSYEQYF. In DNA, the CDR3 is TGTGCCAGCAGCGTAGGGACAGGGACCTCCTACGAGCAGTACTTC.

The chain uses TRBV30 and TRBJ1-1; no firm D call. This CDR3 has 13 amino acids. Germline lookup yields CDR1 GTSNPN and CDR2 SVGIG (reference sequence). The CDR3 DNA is TGTGCTTGTTGGCCCACCACAACCCCTGGAGCTTTCTTT. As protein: CACWPTTTPGAFF.

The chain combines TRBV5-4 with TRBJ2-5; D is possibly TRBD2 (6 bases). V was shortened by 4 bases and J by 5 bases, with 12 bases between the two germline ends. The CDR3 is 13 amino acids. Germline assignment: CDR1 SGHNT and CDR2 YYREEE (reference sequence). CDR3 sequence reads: CASSPLAGETQYF. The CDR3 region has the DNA TGTGCCAGCAGCCCACTAGCTGGCGAGACCCAGTACTTC.

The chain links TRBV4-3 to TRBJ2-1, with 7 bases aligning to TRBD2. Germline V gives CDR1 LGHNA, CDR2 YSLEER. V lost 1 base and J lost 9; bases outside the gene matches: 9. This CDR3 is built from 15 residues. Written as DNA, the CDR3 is TGCGCCAGCAGCCAAGGGGCGCGGGGGTATGGTGAGCAGTTCTTC. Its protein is CASSQGARGYGEQFF.

The CDR3 DNA is TGTGCCAGCTCACCACCGACTAGCGGGAATGAGCAGTTCTTC. Its translation: CASSPPTSGNEQFF. The gene calls are TRBV18 and TRBJ2-1; 10 bases are a match to TRBD2. Per the germline V gene, CDR1 is KGHSH and CDR2 is LQKENI. The CDR3 sequence is 14 residues long. The J segment lost 7 bases and the V segment lost 0 bases, leaving 0 bases of the junction unmatched.

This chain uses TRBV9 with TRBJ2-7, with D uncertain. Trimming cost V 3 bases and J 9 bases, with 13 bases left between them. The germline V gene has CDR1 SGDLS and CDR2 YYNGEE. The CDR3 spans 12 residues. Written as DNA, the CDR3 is TGTGCCAGCAGCGGAACTTCTAGGCGGCAGTACTTC. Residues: CASSGTSRRQYF.

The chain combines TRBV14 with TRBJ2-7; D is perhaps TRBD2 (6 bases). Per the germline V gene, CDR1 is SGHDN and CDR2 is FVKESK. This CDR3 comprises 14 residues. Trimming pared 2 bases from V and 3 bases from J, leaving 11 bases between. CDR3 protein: CASSQFMGGYEQYF. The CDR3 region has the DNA TGTGCCAGCAGCCAATTTATGGGAGGCTACGAGCAGTACTTC.

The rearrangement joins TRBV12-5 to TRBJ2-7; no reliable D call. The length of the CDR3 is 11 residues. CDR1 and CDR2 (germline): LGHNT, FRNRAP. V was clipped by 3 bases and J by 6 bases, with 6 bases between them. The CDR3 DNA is TGTGCTAGTGGTTTCCTCAGCGAGCAGTACTTC. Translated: CASGFLSEQYF.

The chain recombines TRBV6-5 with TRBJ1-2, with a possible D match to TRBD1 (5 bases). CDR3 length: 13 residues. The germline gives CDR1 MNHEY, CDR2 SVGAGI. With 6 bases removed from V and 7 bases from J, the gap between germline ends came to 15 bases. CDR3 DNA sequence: TGTGCCAGCAGCAACAAGCGGGGGTCTGGCTACACCTTC. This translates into CASSNKRGSGYTF.

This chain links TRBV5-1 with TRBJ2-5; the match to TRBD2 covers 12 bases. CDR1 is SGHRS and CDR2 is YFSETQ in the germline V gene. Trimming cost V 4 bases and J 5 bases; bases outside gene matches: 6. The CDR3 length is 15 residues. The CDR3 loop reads CASSLAGGPGETQYF. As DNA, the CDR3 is TGCGCCAGCAGCCTAGCGGGAGGGCCAGGGGAGACCCAGTACTTC.

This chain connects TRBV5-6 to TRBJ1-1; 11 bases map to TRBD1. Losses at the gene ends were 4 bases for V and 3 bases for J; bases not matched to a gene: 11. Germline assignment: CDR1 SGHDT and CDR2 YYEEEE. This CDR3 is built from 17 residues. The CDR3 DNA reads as TGTGCCAGCAGCGCGGAGGGACAGGGGGGAATATACACTGAAGCTTTCTTT. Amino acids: CASSAEGQGGIYTEAFF.

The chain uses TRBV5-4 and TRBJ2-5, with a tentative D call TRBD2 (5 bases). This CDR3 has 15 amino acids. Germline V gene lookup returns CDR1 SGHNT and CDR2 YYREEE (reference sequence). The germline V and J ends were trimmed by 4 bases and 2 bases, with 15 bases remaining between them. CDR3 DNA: TGTGCCAGCAGCCCCTCTCTAGCCAGGCAAGAGACCCAGTACTTC. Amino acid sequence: CASSPSLARQETQYF.

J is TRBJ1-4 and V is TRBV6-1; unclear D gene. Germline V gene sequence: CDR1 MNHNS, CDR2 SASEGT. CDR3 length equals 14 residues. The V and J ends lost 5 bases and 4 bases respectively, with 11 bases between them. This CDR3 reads CASSIAPINEKLFF. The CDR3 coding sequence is TGTGCCAGCAGTATCGCGCCGATTAATGAAAAACTGTTTTTT.

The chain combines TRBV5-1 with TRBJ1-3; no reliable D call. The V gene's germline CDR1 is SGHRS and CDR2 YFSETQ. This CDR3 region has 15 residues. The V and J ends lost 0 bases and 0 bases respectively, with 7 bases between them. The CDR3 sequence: CASSLELNSGNTIYF. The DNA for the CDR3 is TGCGCCAGCAGCTTGGAGCTGAACTCTGGAAACACCATATATTTT.

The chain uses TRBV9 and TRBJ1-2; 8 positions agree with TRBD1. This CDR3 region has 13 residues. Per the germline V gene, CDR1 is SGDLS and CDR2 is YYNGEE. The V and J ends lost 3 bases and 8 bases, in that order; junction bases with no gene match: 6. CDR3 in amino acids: CASSGRGRGGYTF. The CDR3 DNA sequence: TGTGCCAGCAGCGGCAGGGGGCGCGGGGGCTACACCTTC.

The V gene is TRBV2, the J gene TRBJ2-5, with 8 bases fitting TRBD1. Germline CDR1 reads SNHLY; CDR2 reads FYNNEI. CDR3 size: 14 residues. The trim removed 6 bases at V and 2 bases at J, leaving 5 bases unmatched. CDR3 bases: TGTGCCAGCAGACTACAGGGGGGACAAGAGACCCAGTACTTC. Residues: CASRLQGGQETQYF.

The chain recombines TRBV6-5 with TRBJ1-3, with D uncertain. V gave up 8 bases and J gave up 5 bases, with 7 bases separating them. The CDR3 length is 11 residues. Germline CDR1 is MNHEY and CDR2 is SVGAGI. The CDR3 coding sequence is TGTGCCAGCTCGGAGAGAAACACCATATATTTT. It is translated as CASSERNTIYF.

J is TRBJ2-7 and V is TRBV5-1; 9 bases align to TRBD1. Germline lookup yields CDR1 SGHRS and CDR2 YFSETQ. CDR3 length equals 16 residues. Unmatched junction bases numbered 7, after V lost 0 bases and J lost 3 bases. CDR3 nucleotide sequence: TGCGCCAGCAGCTTGGAAGCCATGGACAGGGGCTACGAGCAGTACTTC. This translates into CASSLEAMDRGYEQYF.

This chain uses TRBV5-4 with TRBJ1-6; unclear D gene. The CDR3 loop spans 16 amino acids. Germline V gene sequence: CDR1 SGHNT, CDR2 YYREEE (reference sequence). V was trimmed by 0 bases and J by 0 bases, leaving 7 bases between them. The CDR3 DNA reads TGTGCCAGCAGCTTGGGTGGTAGCTCCTATAATTCACCCCTCCACTTT. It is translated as CASSLGGSSYNSPLHF.

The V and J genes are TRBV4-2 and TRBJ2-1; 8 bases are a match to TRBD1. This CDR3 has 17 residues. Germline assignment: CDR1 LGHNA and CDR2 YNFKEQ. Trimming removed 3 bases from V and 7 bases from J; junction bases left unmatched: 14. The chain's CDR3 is CASSHPSGGRAFNEQFF. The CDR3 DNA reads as TGTGCCAGCAGCCACCCATCAGGGGGCCGGGCATTTAATGAGCAGTTCTTC.

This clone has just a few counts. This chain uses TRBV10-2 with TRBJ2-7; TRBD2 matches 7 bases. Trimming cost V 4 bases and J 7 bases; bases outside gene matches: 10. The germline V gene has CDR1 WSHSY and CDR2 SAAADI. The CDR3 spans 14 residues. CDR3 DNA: TGCGCCAGCAGTGGAATGGGTGCAGCGGGAGAGCAGTACTTC. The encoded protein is CASSGMGAAGEQYF.

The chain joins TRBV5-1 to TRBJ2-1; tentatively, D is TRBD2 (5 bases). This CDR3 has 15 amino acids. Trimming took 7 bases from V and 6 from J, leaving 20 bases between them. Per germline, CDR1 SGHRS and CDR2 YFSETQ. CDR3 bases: TGCGCCAGCCGACTGAGGGATGCCGGCCTCAATGAGCAGTTCTTC. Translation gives CASRLRDAGLNEQFF. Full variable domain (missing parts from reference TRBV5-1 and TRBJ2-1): KAGVTQTPRYLIKTRGQQVTLSCSPISGHRSVSWYQQTPGQGLQFLFEYFSETQRNKGNFPGRFSGRQFSNSRSEMNVSTLELGDSALYLCASRLRDAGLNEQFFGPGTRLTVL.

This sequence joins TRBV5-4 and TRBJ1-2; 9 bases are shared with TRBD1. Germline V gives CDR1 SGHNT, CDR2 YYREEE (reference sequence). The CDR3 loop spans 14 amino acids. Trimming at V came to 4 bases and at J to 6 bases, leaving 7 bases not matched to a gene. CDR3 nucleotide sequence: TGTGCCAGCAGCCCAATCGGGACAGGGAATGGCTACACCTTC. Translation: CASSPIGTGNGYTF.

The CDR3 is CASSRLINQPQHF. The CDR3 nucleotides read TGCGCCAGCAGCCGTCTTATTAATCAGCCCCAGCATTTT. V usage is TRBV4-3 and J usage is TRBJ1-5; D remains unclear. Trimming pared 4 bases from V and 4 bases from J, leaving 8 bases between. The CDR3 consists of 13 residues. Germline values: CDR1 LGHNA, CDR2 YSLEER.

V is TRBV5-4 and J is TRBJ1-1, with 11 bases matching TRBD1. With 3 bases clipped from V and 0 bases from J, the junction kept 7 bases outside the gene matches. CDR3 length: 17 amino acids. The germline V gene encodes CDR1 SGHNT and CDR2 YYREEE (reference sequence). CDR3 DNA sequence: TGTGCCAGCAGCTCCCCGGGACAGGGGGGGATGAACACTGAAGCTTTCTTT. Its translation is CASSSPGQGGMNTEAFF. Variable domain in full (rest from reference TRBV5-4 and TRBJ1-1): ETGVTQSPTHLIKTRGQQVTLRCSSQSGHNTVSWYQQALGQGPQFIFQYYREEENGRGNFPPRFSGLQFPNYSSELNVNALELDDSALYLCASSSPGQGGMNTEAFFGQGTRLTVV.

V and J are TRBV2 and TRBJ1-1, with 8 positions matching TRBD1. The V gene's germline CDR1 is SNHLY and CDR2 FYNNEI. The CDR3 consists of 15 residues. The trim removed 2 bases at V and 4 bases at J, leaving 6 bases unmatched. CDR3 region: CASSERTGFTTEAFF. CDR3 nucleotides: TGTGCCAGCAGTGAAAGGACAGGGTTCACCACTGAAGCTTTCTTT.

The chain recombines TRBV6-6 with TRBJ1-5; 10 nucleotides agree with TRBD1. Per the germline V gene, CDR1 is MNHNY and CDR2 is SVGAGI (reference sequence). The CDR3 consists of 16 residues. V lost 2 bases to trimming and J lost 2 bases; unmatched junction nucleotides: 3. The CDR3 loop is CASSYQGTGGNQPQHF. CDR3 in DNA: TGTGCCAGCAGTTACCAGGGGACAGGGGGCAATCAGCCCCAGCATTTT.